A single sample is the source of the 20 T cell receptor beta chains below, sequenced in a study of cytomegalovirus exposure and HLA in healthy donors. Primers for the PCR totalled 60 Vbeta and 13 Jbeta. Method: immunoSEQ multiplex PCR; TCRdb's copy keeps in-frame clones and lacks some. The table lists over 150,000 clones, about 80% of them singletons, with approximately 3.7% in the top ten. Source material: PBMCs. All receptors derive from a man aged 25-45 years in good health and CMV-seropositive.

V and J are TRBV18 and TRBJ2-1; 8 bases are shared with TRBD2. The CDR3 runs 13 residues. The trim removed 8 bases at V and 4 bases at J, leaving 4 bases unmatched. Germline V gene lookup returns CDR1 KGHSH and CDR2 LQKENI. DNA for the CDR3: TGTGCCAGCGTAGGACTAGCTTACAATGAGCAGTTCTTC. This codes for CASVGLAYNEQFF.

The chain carries TRBV11-2 and TRBJ2-7, with D possibly matching TRBD1 (6 bases). Germline CDR1 and CDR2: SGHAT and FQNNGV. The CDR3 is 14 residues long. V was pared by 5 bases and J by 2 bases, with 13 bases between. CDR3 bases: TGTGCCAGCAGCCAATGGGACAACCCCTACGAGCAGTACTTC. The encoded protein is CASSQWDNPYEQYF. Based on the CDR3 plus reference TRBV11-2 and TRBJ2-7, the full variable domain is EAGVAQSPRYKIIEKRQSVAFWCNPISGHATLYWYQQILGQGPKLLIQFQNNGVVDDSQLPKDRFSAERLKGVDSTLKIQPAKLEDSAVYLCASSQWDNPYEQYFGPGTRLTVT.

CDR3 nucleotide sequence: TGTGCCAGCAGTATGTCCCAACAATCCTACGAGCAGTACTTC. Its protein is CASSMSQQSYEQYF. The chain combines TRBV5-6 with TRBJ2-7; D not resolved. V lost 5 bases to trimming and J lost 1 base, with 13 bases between them. The CDR3 covers 14 residues. Germline values: CDR1 SGHDT, CDR2 YYEEEE. The variable domain in full, with the rest retrieved from reference TRBV5-6 and TRBJ2-7, is DAGVTQSPTHLIKTRGQQVTLRCSPKSGHDTVSWYQQALGQGPQFIFQYYEEEERQRGNFPDRFSGHQFPNYSSELNVNALLLGDSALYLCASSMSQQSYEQYFGPGTRLTVT.

The chain recombines TRBV18 with TRBJ2-2; 8 bases match TRBD1. Germline lookup yields CDR1 KGHSH and CDR2 LQKENI. The CDR3 is 17 residues long. Trimming at V came to 0 bases and at J to 0 bases, leaving 3 bases not matched to a gene. CDR3 nucleotide sequence: TGTGCCAGCTCACCACCCGGGACAGGAGCGAACACCGGGGAGCTGTTTTTT. Translating it yields CASSPPGTGANTGELFF.

V gene TRBV5-1 combines with J gene TRBJ2-1, with D unresolved. V gave up 4 bases and J gave up 0 bases, with 11 bases separating them. Germline CDR1 SGHRS, CDR2 YFSETQ. The CDR3 runs 15 residues. In nucleotides, the CDR3 is TGCGCCAGCAGCCCCGGGTTGAGCTCCTACAATGAGCAGTTCTTC. Amino acid sequence: CASSPGLSSYNEQFF.

The rearrangement links TRBV25-1 to TRBJ1-6; 10 nucleotides align to TRBD1. Trimming cost V 6 bases and J 11 bases; bases outside gene matches: 7. The germline V gene has CDR1 MGHDK and CDR2 SYGVNS. The CDR3 runs to 14 residues. CDR3 sequence reads: CASSQTGGGTPLHF. CDR3 in DNA: TGTGCCAGCAGCCAGACAGGGGGCGGGACACCCCTCCACTTT.

This chain connects TRBV18 to TRBJ2-3, with 9 bases that match TRBD1. The CDR3 has 14 residues. Germline values: CDR1 KGHSH, CDR2 LQKENI. V was clipped by 3 bases and J by 10 bases; unmatched bases: 8. This CDR3 reads CASSPEQGASPQYF. CDR3 coding DNA: TGTGCCAGCTCACCGGAACAGGGGGCGTCCCCGCAGTATTTT.

This clone occurred a few times. This chain links TRBV11-2 with TRBJ2-7; 8 bases are shared with TRBD1. Germline lookup yields CDR1 SGHAT and CDR2 FQNNGV. Trimming at V came to 5 bases and at J to 7 bases, leaving 10 bases not matched to a gene. This CDR3 comprises 14 residues. Written as DNA, the CDR3 is TGTGCCAGCAGCACGACAGGGGATAGTCGGGAGCAGTACTTC. Its translation is CASSTTGDSREQYF. Complete variable domain (other parts from reference TRBV11-2 and TRBJ2-7): EAGVAQSPRYKIIEKRQSVAFWCNPISGHATLYWYQQILGQGPKLLIQFQNNGVVDDSQLPKDRFSAERLKGVDSTLKIQPAKLEDSAVYLCASSTTGDSREQYFGPGTRLTVT.

V and J are TRBV7-6 and TRBJ2-7, with D possibly being TRBD1 (6 bases). The CDR3 contains 15 residues. Trimming shortened V by 5 bases and J by 4 bases, and 18 bases separated the two germline ends. Germline CDR1 and CDR2: SGHVS and FNYEAQ. For the CDR3, the DNA is TGTGCCAGCAGCCTTAGGAGTGGGGGCGAGTACGAGCAGTACTTC. This codes for CASSLRSGGEYEQYF.

J is TRBJ1-1 and V is TRBV6-1; 8 positions match TRBD1. Germline V CDR1 and CDR2: MNHNS, SASEGT. After removal of 4 bases from V and 1 base from J, the junction contained 5 bases not matched to a gene. The CDR3 is made up of 15 amino acids. The chain's CDR3 is CASSATGTGNTEAFF. The CDR3 DNA sequence: TGTGCCAGCAGTGCCACCGGGACAGGGAACACTGAAGCTTTCTTT.

The chain links TRBV7-9 to TRBJ2-2; 7 bases line up with TRBD2. The germline V gene encodes CDR1 SEHNR and CDR2 FQNEAQ (reference sequence). CDR3 length equals 13 residues. V lost 6 bases, J lost 6 bases, and 4 bases stayed unmatched. The CDR3 nucleotides are TGTGCCAGCAGAACCAGCGGGGCCGGGGAGCTGTTTTTT. Protein product: CASRTSGAGELFF.

This clone was counted a few times. The rearrangement uses TRBV18 and TRBJ1-2; the D is unclear. This CDR3 has 16 residues. Germline values: CDR1 KGHSH, CDR2 LQKENI. V lost 0 bases and J lost 2, with 13 bases in between. CDR3 sequence (DNA): TGTGCCAGCTCACCACCGACGACGGGAAACAACTATGGCTACACCTTC. Translated: CASSPPTTGNNYGYTF.

On this clone: A read error may account for a junction end that differs from germline. The V gene is TRBV27, the J gene TRBJ2-1; the D is unclear. Germline-derived CDR1 and CDR2 are MNHEY and SMNVEV (reference sequence). The CDR3 covers 15 residues. In nucleotides, the CDR3 is TGTGCCAGCTCCCGGTCGGTAACCTCCCACAATGAGCAGTTCTTC. Translating it yields CASSRSVTSHNEQFF.

V and J are TRBV2 and TRBJ2-6, with D hard to call. This CDR3 contains 15 residues. Between the trimmed V and J ends, which lost 6 bases and 0 bases, there was a span of 9 bases. Germline loops: CDR1 SNHLY, CDR2 FYNNEI. CDR3 in amino acids: CASSNLLSGANVLTF. Written as DNA, the CDR3 is TGTGCCAGCAGCAACCTACTCTCTGGGGCCAACGTCCTGACTTTC. Full variable domain (outside the CDR3, taken from reference TRBV2 and TRBJ2-6): EPEVTQTPSHQVTQMGQEVILRCVPISNHLYFYWYRQILGQKVEFLVSFYNNEISEKSEIFDDQFSVERPDGSNFTLKIRSTKLEDSAMYFCASSNLLSGANVLTFGAGSRLTVL.

The chain combines TRBV7-2 with TRBJ2-2; 7 bases line up with TRBD2. The CDR3 is made up of 18 amino acids. Germline V gene data show CDR1 as SGHTA and CDR2 as FQGNSA. The V gene end was trimmed by 4 bases and the J gene end by 1 base; junction bases not matched to a gene: 12. CDR3 sequence: CASSSPWGRGRNTGELFF. As DNA, the CDR3 is TGTGCCAGCAGCTCCCCCTGGGGGAGGGGACGGAACACCGGGGAGCTGTTTTTT.

V gene TRBV30 combines with J gene TRBJ2-1; TRBD2 matches at 9 bases. The germline V gene has CDR1 GTSNPN and CDR2 SVGIG (reference sequence). The junction had 7 bases not matched to a gene; V was cut back by 7 bases and J by 6 bases. The CDR3 sequence is 13 residues long. The CDR3 spells CASVRGGCNEQFF. The CDR3 nucleotides are TGTGCCTCCGTGCGGGGGGGCTGCAATGAGCAGTTCTTC. The full variable domain, with the rest looked up from reference TRBV30 and TRBJ2-1, is SQTIHQWPATLVQPVGSPLSLECTVEGTSNPNLYWYRQAAGRGLQLLFYSVGIGQISSEVPQNLSASRPQDRQFILSSKKLLLSDSGFYLCASVRGGCNEQFFGPGTRLTVL.

CDR3 loop: CASSQTGTGDSYEQYF. DNA of the CDR3: TGTGCCAGCAGTCAAACCGGGACAGGGGACTCCTACGAGCAGTACTTC. This chain uses TRBV27 with TRBJ2-7; TRBD1 aligns across 10 bases. CDR3 length: 16 residues. With V trimmed by 5 bases and J by 0 bases, 7 bases remained unmatched. CDR1 is MNHEY, CDR2 SMNVEV, per germline (reference sequence).

The chain carries TRBV29-1 and TRBJ1-4; 9 nucleotides agree with TRBD1. V lost 4 bases, J lost 7 bases, and 7 bases stayed unmatched. The CDR3 sequence is 14 residues long. The V gene's germline CDR1 is SQVTM and CDR2 ANQGSEA. As DNA, the CDR3 is TGCAGCGTTGCGAGGGGACAGGGTGGTGAAAAACTGTTTTTT. Translating gives CSVARGQGGEKLFF. The variable domain in full, with the rest retrieved from reference TRBV29-1 and TRBJ1-4, is SAVISQKPSRDICQRGTSLTIQCQVDSQVTMMFWYRQQPGQSLTLIATANQGSEATYESGFVIDKFPISRPNLTFSTLTVSNMSPEDSSIYLCSVARGQGGEKLFFGSGTQLSVL.

The chain recombines TRBV5-1 with TRBJ1-4, with 11 bases matching TRBD1. Germline V gene sequence: CDR1 SGHRS, CDR2 YFSETQ. CDR3 size: 15 residues. The J segment lost 8 bases and the V segment lost 7 bases, leaving 10 bases of the junction unmatched. In DNA, the CDR3 is TGCGCCAGCGGACAGGGGGCAACAGGAGGGGAAAAACTGTTTTTT. Its protein is CASGQGATGGEKLFF.

This clone is a singleton in its sample. This sequence joins TRBV6-4 and TRBJ2-3, with 9 positions matching TRBD1. V trimming: 2 bases; J trimming: 2 bases; junction bases outside the gene matches: 2. Germline V gene lookup returns CDR1 MRHNA and CDR2 SNTAGT. This CDR3 is 15 amino acids long. As DNA, the CDR3 is TGTGCCAGCAGTGACGGACAGGGGAACACAGATACGCAGTATTTT. This codes for CASSDGQGNTDTQYF.